The 6 T cell receptor beta chains reported below all come from one sample, sequenced in a study of beta chain features in type 1 diabetes. The isolated RNA, all of it, was reverse transcribed, so expressed TCRB transcripts were what got sequenced. This table comes from immunoSEQ multiplex PCR, and its TCRdb copy is limited to in-frame clones, with some not included. The sample has about 140,000 clones; 9% to 10% are singletons. The sample was central memory CD4+ T cells from blood. These receptors were collected from a woman between 35 and 50 years old in good health.

This clone has a handful of counts. This chain links TRBV7-9 with TRBJ2-1; D is unresolved. CDR3 length: 11 amino acids. V was shortened by 6 bases and J by 10 bases, with 10 bases between the two germline ends. Germline CDR1 SEHNR, CDR2 FQNEAQ (reference sequence). DNA for the CDR3: TGTGCCAGCAGTCTAGAAGAGGAGCAGTTCTTC. This codes for CASSLEEEQFF.

This clone showed up many times. The same CDR3 arises from other DNA sequences in this sample as well. V usage is TRBV7-9 and J usage is TRBJ1-2; D is unclear. The V end lost 5 bases, the J end lost 1 base, and 14 bases lay between the germline ends. The CDR3 contains 15 residues. The germline V gene has CDR1 SEHNR and CDR2 FQNEAQ (reference sequence). The CDR3: CASSLGVAGNYGYTF. The CDR3 nucleotides are TGTGCCAGCAGCCTAGGTGTTGCCGGTAACTATGGCTACACCTTC.

This clone occurred a few times. The V gene is TRBV5-6, the J gene TRBJ1-2; possible D gene TRBD1, 5 bases. The CDR3 sequence is 16 residues long. Looked up from germline, CDR1 is SGHDT and CDR2 is YYEEEE. Trimming removed 0 bases at V and 4 bases at J, with 16 bases between. CDR3 amino acids: CASSLDAPGRVYGYTF. The CDR3 nucleotides read TGTGCCAGCAGCTTGGACGCGCCAGGGAGGGTCTATGGCTACACCTTC.

V usage is TRBV6-4 and J usage is TRBJ2-3, with D possibly TRBD2 on 5 matching bases. The V end was cut by 0 bases, the J end by 0 bases, with 7 bases between. Germline lookup yields CDR1 MRHNA and CDR2 SNTAGT. The CDR3 is 15 amino acids. CDR3 nucleotides: TGTGCCAGCAGTGACTCCGGGGATAGCACAGATACGCAGTATTTT. It is translated as CASSDSGDSTDTQYF.

This clone has only a few counts. The J gene is TRBJ1-2, the V gene TRBV6-5; no firm D call. The ends were cut back, 0 bases at V and 3 bases at J, with 11 bases in the middle. Germline-derived CDR1 and CDR2 are MNHEY and SVGAGI. This CDR3 has 15 amino acids. The DNA for the CDR3 is TGTGCCAGCAGTTACTCACGTGGCGGATACTATGGCTACACCTTC. It specifies CASSYSRGGYYGYTF.

This clone was detected only a few times. The V call is TRBV5-1, the J call TRBJ1-6; D is uncertain. This CDR3 region has 15 residues. CDR1 and CDR2 from the germline V gene are SGHRS and YFSETQ. The germline V and J ends were trimmed by 0 bases and 7 bases, with 11 bases remaining between them. The chain's CDR3 is CASSLALDLNSPLHF. The CDR3 DNA reads as TGCGCCAGCAGCTTGGCCCTAGACCTAAATTCACCCCTCCACTTT.